This T cell receptor beta chain emerged from a study of cytomegalovirus exposure and HLA in healthy donors. Study-wide points: Rarity held for most TCR sequences, but there were some public TCRs that occurred in many donors. There were around 160 TCR beta chains listed as cytomegalovirus-associated.

Profiling relied on immunoSEQ multiplex PCR, and the TCRdb table lists in-frame clones only, not all of them. The sample includes 100,000 to 150,000 clones, 89% of them seen just once. Comment on this clone: What it binds is unknown.

CDR3 size: 16 residues. V was pared by 0 bases and J by 7 bases, with 11 bases of the junction left unmatched. The germline CDR1 and CDR2 sequences are MNHEY and SVGAGI. This clonotype was sampled from a woman between 18 and 30 years old in good health and CMV-seronegative. V usage is TRBV6-5 and J usage is TRBJ1-2; 7 bases align to TRBD1. Sequencing was done on a sample of PBMCs. The CDR3 DNA reads as TGTGCCAGCAGTTACTCCCCGACAGGGCCAGAGGCTGGCTACACCTTC. The encoded protein is CASSYSPTGPEAGYTF.